The present T cell receptor beta chain was sequenced within a study of blood T cell repertoires in COVID-19 (dated by TCRdb to between 2020 and 2021). At the level of the whole study: Samples covering the acute and convalescent phases of COVID-19 were provided by collaborators in the United States, Italy and Spain. The samples were drawn from two sources: the first 160 participants of the ongoing ImmuneRACE study, and over 950 subjects contributed by 6 global collaborators. Deeply sampled blood TCRbeta repertoires from subjects exposed to, actively infected with, or recovered from COVID-19 were included in the dataset. Where available, HLA class I and class II types were obtained from metadata supplied by the sample provider rather than from assay-based typing. The prospective study material was composed of cDNA or gDNA derived from T cells, B-cell-depleted T cells, or PBMCs. Nearly every sample came with metadata listing a de-identified subject ID, COVID-19 status, age in years and sex. The repertoires were released in a freely available public database meant as a resource for research on the immune response to SARS-CoV-2.

Note on this clone: Its specific antigen is unknown. Base qualities are missing; no much larger clone stands one base away.

The collaborating institutions used their own protocols to collect whole blood in K2EDTA tubes. For TCRbeta analysis, collaborators shipped samples as frozen whole blood, isolated PBMCs, or DNA extracted from either of those sample types. Overall results and qualifications from the work: The quantity of clinical and demographic metadata differed by source and by participant and was supplied without curation.

TCRbeta CDR3 regions were amplified from genomic DNA using the immunoSEQ Assay, a bias-controlled multiplex PCR. From the authors' description of their analysis: The number of nucleated cells in each sample was estimated from the amplification of reference gene primers within the assay. Sequence reads were collapsed and filtered to measure the absolute abundance of every unique TCRbeta CDR3 rearrangement. Productive Simpson clonality was computed per sample as the square root of Simpson's diversity index over productive rearrangements. Entries here come from immuneACCESS through TCRdb and include only in-frame sequences with V and J called. Some clones fail to appear in such tables; in the studies checked, an unresolved V gene covers under half of the shortfall, and the cause of the remainder is unknown. V and J calls and clone size follow that table, whereas D and trimming were derived from the DNA. This sample has hundreds of thousands of clones in its table, and approximately 80% of those were observed once. The ten largest clonotypes hold around 7% of the sample.

V ends up 0 bases short and J 5 bases short, with an unmatched junction base count of 8. CDR1 LGHDT and CDR2 YNNKEL are derived from the germline V gene (reference sequence). The CDR3 holds 16 amino acids from the cysteine to the phenylalanine. Here the CDR3 DNA is all that survives: 48 bases in frame from base 1. The V and J segments used are TRBV3-1 (or the pseudogene TRBV3-2) and TRBJ2-5, and TRBD2 aligns with 8 junction nucleotides. The sequenced sample consisted of peripheral blood. The clonotype comes from a woman between 45 and 65 years old with acute or convalescent COVID-19. The base sequence is TGTGCCAGCAGCCAAGATCGGGGGGGTAGCGGGGAGACCCAGTACTTC. Translated, this gives CASSQDRGGSGETQYF.